The text below deals with one TCR beta chain. Antigen unknown. The sample comes from a study of CD8+ T cells in alopecia areata. Background on the study: Each day, treated patients took oral tofacitinib twice, at 5 to 10 mg per dose.

RNA extraction was followed by reverse transcription into cDNA, which acted as the sequencing template. Clones were read by immunoSEQ multiplex PCR, and TCRdb kept only the in-frame ones, dropping some. The sample has around 290,000 clones; over 45% are singletons. Trimming removed 0 bases from V and 5 bases from J, with 8 bases in between. Per the germline V gene, CDR1 is MGHRA and CDR2 is YSYEKL. The CDR3 has 14 amino acids. Study-level findings and limits: Because one nonresponder was included, the link of baseline CD8+ expansion to response is considered uncertain.

This sample's treatment: oral pan-JAK inhibitor, 5-10 mg twice daily. This chain joins TRBV4-1 and TRBJ2-1; no firm D call. Sequencing used CD4+ T cells sorted from blood, obtained at week 24, from a patient treated with tofacitinib. The sequence was obtained from a human donor with alopecia areata. The CDR3 region is CASSQDFADNEQFF. In nucleotides, the CDR3 is TGCGCCAGCAGCCAAGATTTCGCGGACAATGAGCAGTTCTTC.